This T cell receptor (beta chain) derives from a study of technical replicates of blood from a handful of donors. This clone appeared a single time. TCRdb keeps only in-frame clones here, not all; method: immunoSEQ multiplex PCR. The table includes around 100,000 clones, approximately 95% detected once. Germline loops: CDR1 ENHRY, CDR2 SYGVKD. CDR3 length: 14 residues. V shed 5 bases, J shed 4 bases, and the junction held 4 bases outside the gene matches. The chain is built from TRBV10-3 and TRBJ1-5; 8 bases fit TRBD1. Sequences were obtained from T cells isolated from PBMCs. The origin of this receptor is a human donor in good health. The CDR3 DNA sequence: TGTGCCATCAGTAACACAGGGGGGAATCAGCCCCAGCATTTT. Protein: CAISNTGGNQPQHF.